Listed here are 5 T cell receptor beta chains from one sample, sequenced in a study of response to subunit inactivated influenza vaccine (dated by TCRdb to the late 2010s). Library creation used RT-PCR. TCRdb names Illumina HiSeq 2500 as the instrument used. Starting from the raw public reads, TCRdb applied fastp trimming at Q25, assembled clones with MiXCR and retained in-frame beta chains. All rows with the same CDR3 protein become a single entry with the most common DNA and genes. In this sample the table shows roughly 550,000 distinct CDR3 sequences, 20% to 25% of which occur a single time. The ten largest clones capture approximately 2.9% of the sample. This same sample was also part of a study on T cells expressing NK-cell markers. The second study, in turn, reports: TCR beta cDNA libraries were made by 5'RACE template switching that added a universal primer site and unique molecular identifiers.

Sequenced material: CD4+ T cells sorted from PBMCs, taken approximately 13 days after vaccination. These receptors all come from a man aged 45 to 65 who received an inactivated influenza vaccine. Donor details come from another sample of the same person, matched by shared clones.

This clonotype was counted only a few times. V usage is TRBV7-2 and J usage is TRBJ2-6; weak D call: TRBD1 (5 bases). V was pared by 2 bases and J by 1 base, with 12 bases between. Germline CDR1 and CDR2: SGHTA and FQGNSA. The CDR3 consists of 17 residues. The CDR3 region has the DNA TGTGCCAGCAGCTTAACGGCAGGGTTATCTGGGGCCAACGTCCTGACTTTC. The encoded protein is CASSLTAGLSGANVLTF.

This rearrangement joins TRBV11-2 to TRBJ2-5; either TRBD1 or TRBD2 may supply D (6 bases each). Trimming left V 5 bases short and J 9 bases short, with 19 bases between. The CDR3 runs 14 residues. The V gene's germline CDR1 is SGHAT and CDR2 FQNNGV. CDR3 amino acids: CASSEGGTGISQYF. CDR3 coding DNA: TGTGCCAGCAGCGAAGGGGGGACGGGGATATCCCAGTACTTC. Looking up the rest from reference TRBV11-2 and TRBJ2-5 gives the full variable domain: EAGVAQSPRYKIIEKRQSVAFWCNPISGHATLYWYQQILGQGPKLLIQFQNNGVVDDSQLPKDRFSAERLKGVDSTLKIQPAKLEDSAVYLCASSEGGTGISQYFGPGTRLLVL.

This clonotype was recorded many times. The chain combines TRBV6-6 with TRBJ1-5; D gene unclear. With 5 bases removed from V and 4 bases from J, the gap between germline ends came to 12 bases. The length of the CDR3 is 14 residues. CDR1 is MNHNY, CDR2 SVGAGI, per germline (reference sequence). CDR3 DNA: TGTGCCAGCAGTCCCTCGATAAAAAATCAGCCCCAGCATTTT. It yields the protein CASSPSIKNQPQHF.

This clonotype showed up just a few times. The V call is TRBV12-3 or TRBV12-4, the J call TRBJ1-3; D may be TRBD1 (6 bases). V shed 3 bases and J shed 7 bases, with 16 bases lying between them. The CDR3 totals 15 residues. Here the CDR3 reads CASSLDSGNWNTIYF. CDR3 in DNA: TGTGCCAGCAGTTTGGACAGCGGGAATTGGAACACCATATATTTT.

This clonotype came up many times. The genes are TRBV12-3 or TRBV12-4 and TRBJ1-3; D gene uncertain. Trimming removed 5 bases from V and 1 base from J, with 6 bases in between. This CDR3 contains 13 residues. CDR3 in DNA: TGTGCCAGCAGTGACAATTCTGGAAACACCATATATTTT. Translated, it gives CASSDNSGNTIYF.